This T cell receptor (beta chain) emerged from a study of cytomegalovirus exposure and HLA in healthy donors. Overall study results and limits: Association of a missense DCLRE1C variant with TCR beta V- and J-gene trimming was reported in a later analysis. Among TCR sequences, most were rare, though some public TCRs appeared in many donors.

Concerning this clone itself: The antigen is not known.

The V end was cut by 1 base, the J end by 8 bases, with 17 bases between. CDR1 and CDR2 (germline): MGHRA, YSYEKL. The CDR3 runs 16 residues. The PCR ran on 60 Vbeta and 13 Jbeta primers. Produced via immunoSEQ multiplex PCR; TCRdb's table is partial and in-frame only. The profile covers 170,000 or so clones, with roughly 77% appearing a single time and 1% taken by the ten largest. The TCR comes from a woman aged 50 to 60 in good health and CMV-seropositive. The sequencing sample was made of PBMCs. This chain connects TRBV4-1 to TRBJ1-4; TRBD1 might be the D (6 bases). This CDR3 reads CASSQGWVGGAEKLFF. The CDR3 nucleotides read TGCGCCAGCAGCCAAGGTTGGGTAGGGGGGGCGGAAAAACTGTTTTTT.